These 26 T cell receptor beta chains share one sample of origin, sequenced in a study of OX40 agonist ivuxolimab in advanced cancers. Here immunoSEQ multiplex PCR was the method, and the copy in TCRdb shows in-frame clones only, minus some. The sample carries over 13,000 clones, 70% to 75% recorded once. The material was CD4+ or CD8+ T cells sorted from blood, obtained in a trial of the OX40 agonist ivuxolimab. The receptor source for this set is an adult with an advanced solid tumor such as melanoma, head and neck, liver or kidney cancer.

On this clone itself: The junction does not match germline at one end; this may be a read error. The chain carries TRBV7-2 and TRBJ2-5, with 10 bases lining up with TRBD2. Germline values: CDR1 SGHTA, CDR2 FQGNSA. This CDR3 has 14 amino acids. The CDR3 loop reads CASSVAGGAETQYF. DNA of the CDR3: TGTGCCAGCAGCGTAGCGGGGGGCGCGGAGACCCAGTACTTC.

V and J are TRBV19 and TRBJ2-7; D not resolved. The CDR3 has 11 amino acids. V was pared by 1 base and J by 4 bases, with 2 bases between. Germline V CDR1 and CDR2: LNHDA, SQIVND (reference sequence). The CDR3, as DNA: TGTGCCAGTAGTATAGGGTACGAGCAGTACTTC. This sequence encodes CASSIGYEQYF.

This clone was detected a few times. The chain employs TRBV19 and TRBJ2-3, with 11 bases that match TRBD2. The length of the CDR3 is 14 residues. Unmatched junction bases numbered 3, after V lost 5 bases and J lost 5 bases. Germline CDR1 and CDR2: LNHDA and SQIVND (reference sequence). CDR3 sequence: CASSPGTSGDTQYF. CDR3 DNA: TGTGCCAGTAGTCCCGGGACTAGCGGAGATACGCAGTATTTT.

CDR3 in DNA: TGCGCCAGCTTTGGGACAGGCTATGGCTACACCTTC. It codes for CASFGTGYGYTF. The chain links TRBV4-1 to TRBJ1-2, with 8 nucleotides matching TRBD1. V lost 8 bases to trimming and J lost 4 bases; unmatched junction nucleotides: 3. Germline V gene sequence: CDR1 MGHRA, CDR2 YSYEKL. The CDR3 length is 12 residues.

The chain carries TRBV11-3 and TRBJ2-7; 9 bases are shared with TRBD2. Germline lookup yields CDR1 SGHNT and CDR2 YENEEA. After removal of 3 bases from V and 7 bases from J, the junction contained 16 bases not matched to a gene. The CDR3 sequence is 17 residues long. DNA of the CDR3: TGTGCCAGCAGCTTGGCCGCTGGTATAGCGGGAGTTTGGGAGCAGTACTTC. This translates into CASSLAAGIAGVWEQYF.

V and J are TRBV28 and TRBJ2-5; D is undetermined. Germline V CDR1 and CDR2: MDHEN, SYDVKM. The CDR3 has 14 residues. Trimming removed 5 bases from V and 4 bases from J, with 14 bases in between. For the CDR3, the DNA is TGTGCCAGCAGTCGCAGCCCCGTGCGAGAGACCCAGTACTTC. This codes for CASSRSPVRETQYF.

In this sample, this clone turned up a few times. The chain couples TRBV7-9 to TRBJ2-7, with D hard to call. From germline, CDR1 is SEHNR and CDR2 FQNEAQ (reference sequence). The V gene lost 2 bases and the J gene lost 0 bases, with 11 bases spanning the gap. This CDR3 spans 15 amino acids. The chain's CDR3 is CASSLFLGFSYEQYF. As DNA, the CDR3 is TGTGCCAGCAGCTTATTCCTGGGGTTCTCCTACGAGCAGTACTTC.

This chain joins TRBV28 and TRBJ2-3, with D perhaps matching TRBD1 (6 bases). Germline loops: CDR1 MDHEN, CDR2 SYDVKM. The CDR3 runs to 16 residues. Trimming took off 7 bases at V and 2 bases at J, with 19 bases between the two ends. CDR3 region: CASTQTGYSHTDTQYF. The CDR3 DNA reads TGTGCCAGCACCCAAACAGGGTACAGTCACACAGATACGCAGTATTTT.

The V and J genes are TRBV13 and TRBJ2-7; 11 positions agree with TRBD2. Per the germline V gene, CDR1 is PRHDT and CDR2 is FYEKMQ (reference sequence). The CDR3 length is 15 residues. The ends lost 5 bases at V and 5 bases at J; junction bases unmatched: 8. The CDR3 here is CASSMTSGNTHEQYF. The CDR3 region has the DNA TGTGCCAGCAGCATGACTAGCGGGAACACCCACGAGCAGTACTTC.

The rearrangement joins TRBV7-9 to TRBJ2-7; no clear D gene. CDR1 SEHNR and CDR2 FQNEAQ come from the germline V gene (reference sequence). The CDR3 runs to 12 residues. Between the trimmed V and J ends, which lost 1 base and 7 bases, there was a span of 8 bases. The CDR3 DNA sequence: TGTGCCAGCAGCTTAGTGTCCAGTGAGCAGTACTTC. Translated: CASSLVSSEQYF.

This chain uses TRBV19 with TRBJ1-2; D not certain. The CDR3 loop spans 12 amino acids. Per germline, CDR1 LNHDA and CDR2 SQIVND (reference sequence). Trimming took 5 bases from V and 5 from J, leaving 9 bases between them. The CDR3: CASSSGNYGYTF. CDR3 bases: TGTGCCAGTAGTTCCGGCAATTATGGCTACACCTTC. The complete variable domain, with remaining parts taken from reference TRBV19 and TRBJ1-2, reads DGGITQSPKYLFRKEGQNVTLSCEQNLNHDAMYWYRQDPGQGLRLIYYSQIVNDFQKGDIAEGYSVSREKKESFPLTVTSAQKNPTAFYLCASSSGNYGYTFGSGTRLTVV.

This clone is medium-sized within its sample. The J gene is TRBJ1-2, the V gene TRBV29-1; the D gene is possibly TRBD1 (5 bases). The CDR3 consists of 11 residues. The germline gives CDR1 SQVTM, CDR2 ANQGSEA. The germline V and J ends were trimmed by 5 bases and 6 bases, with 10 bases remaining between them. CDR3 amino acids: CSVPGRDGYTF. In nucleotides, the CDR3 is TGCAGCGTTCCAGGGCGGGATGGCTACACCTTC.

In this sample, this clone is medium-sized. The chain joins TRBV25-1 to TRBJ2-7, with 10 bases matching TRBD2. This CDR3 contains 16 residues. In germline, CDR1 is MGHDK, CDR2 SYGVNS. V lost 3 bases, J lost 6 bases, and 11 bases stayed unmatched. The CDR3 spells CASSDTRLAGAFEQYF. CDR3 sequence (DNA): TGTGCCAGCAGTGATACGAGGCTAGCGGGAGCGTTCGAGCAGTACTTC.

This clone has at least ten counts. This chain connects TRBV15 to TRBJ1-5; D is uncertain. Germline V gives CDR1 LNHNV, CDR2 YYDKDF (reference sequence). There are 14 residues in the CDR3. Trimming took 1 base from V and 4 from J, leaving 8 bases between them. The CDR3 nucleotides are TGTGCCACCAGCAGAGTTTTGGGGAATCAGCCCCAGCATTTT. Its protein is CATSRVLGNQPQHF.

The chain has TRBV27 and TRBJ2-7; the match to TRBD1 covers 10 bases. The V gene's germline CDR1 is MNHEY and CDR2 SMNVEV (reference sequence). V was pared by 3 bases and J by 2 bases, with 4 bases of the junction left unmatched. This CDR3 has 15 residues. The CDR3 reads CASSFSGTGAYEQYF. The CDR3, as DNA: TGTGCCAGCAGTTTTTCCGGGACAGGGGCCTACGAGCAGTACTTC.

The rearrangement joins TRBV6-5 to TRBJ2-7; the match to TRBD2 covers 7 bases. Trimming at V came to 6 bases and at J to 2 bases, leaving 7 bases not matched to a gene. Germline loops: CDR1 MNHEY, CDR2 SVGAGI. This CDR3 is built from 14 residues. The CDR3 DNA reads as TGTGCCAGCAGAGGGACTACCGATCCCTACGAGCAGTACTTC. As protein: CASRGTTDPYEQYF.

This clone was detected only a few times. The CDR3 region has the DNA TGCGCCAGCAGCTTGTGGGTTCAGCCCCAGCATTTT. Encoded protein: CASSLWVQPQHF. The V gene is TRBV5-1, the J gene TRBJ1-5; D is unresolved. The CDR3 has 12 amino acids. CDR1 is SGHRS and CDR2 is YFSETQ in the germline V gene. V gave up 1 base and J gave up 6 bases, with 5 bases separating them.

The chain joins TRBV7-9 to TRBJ2-1, with 7 bases that match TRBD1. This CDR3 has 15 amino acids. The germline CDR1 and CDR2 sequences are SEHNR and FQNEAQ (reference sequence). Losses at the gene ends were 4 bases for V and 2 bases for J; bases not matched to a gene: 5. DNA of the CDR3: TGTGCCAGCAGCTCCCGACAGGGTACCTACAATGAGCAGTTCTTC. Its translation: CASSSRQGTYNEQFF.

The J gene is TRBJ2-3, the V gene TRBV18, with TRBD2 identical over 8 bases. The junction had 7 bases not matched to a gene; V was cut back by 4 bases and J by 4 bases. The length of the CDR3 is 15 residues. The germline gives CDR1 KGHSH, CDR2 LQKENI. The CDR3 sequence is CASSQAGGVPDTQYF. CDR3 DNA: TGTGCCAGCTCACAGGCGGGAGGAGTTCCAGATACGCAGTATTTT.

The J gene is TRBJ2-7, the V gene TRBV10-1; D possibly uses TRBD1 or TRBD2 (5 bases each). CDR1 is WNHNN and CDR2 is SYGVQD in the germline V gene (reference sequence). V shed 6 bases and J shed 0 bases, with 12 bases lying between them. This CDR3 is built from 14 residues. CDR3 region: CASSRDPASYEQYF. The CDR3 DNA sequence: TGCGCCAGCAGCCGGGACCCAGCCTCCTACGAGCAGTACTTC.

The V gene is TRBV7-9, the J gene TRBJ1-1; maybe TRBD1 (5 bases). The CDR3 totals 16 residues. Germline V gives CDR1 SEHNR, CDR2 FQNEAQ (reference sequence). V was clipped by 3 bases and J by 3 bases, with 17 bases between them. The CDR3 is CASSFNQAGAHTEAFF. CDR3 nucleotides: TGTGCCAGCAGCTTTAACCAGGCCGGGGCCCACACTGAAGCTTTCTTT.

This clone was recorded once. V is TRBV4-1 and J is TRBJ2-7; 7 bases agree with TRBD1. This CDR3 has 15 residues. V shed 0 bases and J 3 bases; nucleotides not matched to a gene: 5. The germline gives CDR1 MGHRA, CDR2 YSYEKL. CDR3 amino acids: CASSQERGQNYEQYF. Here the CDR3 DNA reads TGCGCCAGCAGCCAAGAAAGGGGACAGAACTACGAGCAGTACTTC.

This chain joins TRBV6-1 and TRBJ2-7, with 8 positions matching TRBD1. Per the germline V gene, CDR1 is MNHNS and CDR2 is SASEGT. This CDR3 region has 16 residues. J gave up 4 bases and V 4 bases, and 12 bases lay outside the gene matches. DNA for the CDR3: TGTGCCAGCAGTGGGGTGACAGGGGCAATTACGTACGAGCAGTACTTC. Translation gives CASSGVTGAITYEQYF.

The gene calls are TRBV21-1 and TRBJ1-5. TRBV21-1 is a documented pseudogene. This CDR3 region has 17 residues. The CDR3: CASSKEGRTRRDQPQHF. The DNA of the CDR3 is TGTGCCAGCAGCAAAGAGGGACGGACCCGGCGGGATCAGCCCCAGCATTTT.

CDR3 nucleotides: TGTGCCAGCAGCTTATCGGCTAGCGGGACCTACGAGCAGTACTTC. This sequence encodes CASSLSASGTYEQYF. The V gene is TRBV13, the J gene TRBJ2-7, with 9 bases identical to TRBD2. V was clipped by 2 bases and J by 2 bases; unmatched bases: 4. Germline V gene data show CDR1 as PRHDT and CDR2 as FYEKMQ (reference sequence). The CDR3 covers 15 residues.

V is TRBV11-2 and J is TRBJ2-1, with D perhaps matching TRBD2 (5 bases). Germline lookup yields CDR1 SGHAT and CDR2 FQNNGV. The CDR3 spans 13 residues. V was cut by 2 bases and J by 8 bases, with 10 bases left in between. The CDR3 loop is CASSLREGYEQFF. CDR3 in DNA: TGTGCCAGCAGCTTACGGGAAGGCTATGAGCAGTTCTTC.